This T cell receptor (beta chain) originates from a study of cytomegalovirus exposure and HLA in healthy donors. Study-level information: Across more than 350 genotyped donors, about 81% landed in the Caucasian-associated ancestry cluster.

The J segment lost 5 bases and the V segment lost 0 bases, leaving 6 bases of the junction unmatched. Germline CDR1 reads GTSNPN; CDR2 reads SVGIG (reference sequence). There are 15 residues in the CDR3. In the case of this clone: Its specificity is not known.

Regarding the study as a whole: There were under 200 TCR beta chains listed as cytomegalovirus-associated. High specificity and sensitivity for cytomegalovirus status were reported for the classifier.

It was with 60 Vbeta and 13 Jbeta primers that the PCR ran. Per the original data handling: Later analysis identified approximately 80 million unique TCR beta chains, approximately 10 million shared. Sequencing used immunoSEQ multiplex PCR; TCRdb keeps in-frame clones, though not all of them. V and J calls and clone size come straight from that table; D and trimming were deduced from the DNA. The sample holds some 160,000 clones, approximately 80% seen once. This TCR derives from a boy aged 2 to 10 in good health and CMV-seronegative. Sequenced: PBMCs. The J gene is TRBJ2-3, the V gene TRBV30; 9 bases align to TRBD2. The CDR3 nucleotides are TGTGCCTGGAGTGTTCGCGGGGGGGATAAAGATACGCAGTATTTT. Translating it yields CAWSVRGGDKDTQYF.